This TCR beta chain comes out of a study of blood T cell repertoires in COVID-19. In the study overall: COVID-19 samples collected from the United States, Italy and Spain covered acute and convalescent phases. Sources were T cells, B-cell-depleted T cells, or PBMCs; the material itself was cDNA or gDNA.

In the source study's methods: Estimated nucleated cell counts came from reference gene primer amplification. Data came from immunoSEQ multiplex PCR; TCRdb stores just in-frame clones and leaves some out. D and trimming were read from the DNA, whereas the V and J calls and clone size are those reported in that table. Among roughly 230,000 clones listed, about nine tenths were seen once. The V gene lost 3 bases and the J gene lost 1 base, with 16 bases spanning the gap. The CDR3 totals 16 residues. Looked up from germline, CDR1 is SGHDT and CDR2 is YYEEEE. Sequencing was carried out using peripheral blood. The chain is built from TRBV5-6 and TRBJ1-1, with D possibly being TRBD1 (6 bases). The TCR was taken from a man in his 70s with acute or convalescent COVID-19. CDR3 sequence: CASSSSARTANTEAFF. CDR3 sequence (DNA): TGTGCCAGCAGCTCTTCAGCAAGGACAGCGAACACTGAAGCTTTCTTT.